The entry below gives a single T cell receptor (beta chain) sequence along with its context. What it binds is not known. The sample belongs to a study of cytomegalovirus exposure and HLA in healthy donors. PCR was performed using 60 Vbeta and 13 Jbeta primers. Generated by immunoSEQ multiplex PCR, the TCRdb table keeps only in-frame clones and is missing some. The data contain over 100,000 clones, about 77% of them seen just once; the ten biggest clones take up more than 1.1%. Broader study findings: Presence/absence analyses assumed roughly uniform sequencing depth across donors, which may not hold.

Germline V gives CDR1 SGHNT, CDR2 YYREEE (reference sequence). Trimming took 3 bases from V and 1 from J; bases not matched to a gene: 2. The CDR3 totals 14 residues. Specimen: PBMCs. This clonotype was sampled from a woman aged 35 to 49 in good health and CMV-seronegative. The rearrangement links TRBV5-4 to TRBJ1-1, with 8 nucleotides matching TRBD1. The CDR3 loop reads CASSYQGANTEAFF. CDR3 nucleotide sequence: TGTGCCAGCAGCTACCAGGGGGCGAACACTGAAGCTTTCTTT.